This T cell receptor beta chain was captured in a study of T cell changes during pregnancy in multiple sclerosis. The germline V gene encodes CDR1 KGHSH and CDR2 LQKENI. This CDR3 region has 14 residues. With 3 bases removed from V and 3 bases from J, the gap between germline ends came to 9 bases. Data came from immunoSEQ multiplex PCR; TCRdb stores just in-frame clones and leaves some out. The sample consists of 30,000 or so clones, 90% of them appearing once. The sample here was CD4+ T cells from peripheral blood mononuclear cells, taken in the second trimester of pregnancy. The chain couples TRBV18 to TRBJ1-3; possible D gene TRBD1, 5 bases. The TCR was taken from a female donor in good health, enrolled as a control in a pregnancy study. CDR3 nucleotide sequence: TGTGCCAGCTCACCCACAGGCGTTGGAAACACCATATATTTT. This gives the protein CASSPTGVGNTIYF.